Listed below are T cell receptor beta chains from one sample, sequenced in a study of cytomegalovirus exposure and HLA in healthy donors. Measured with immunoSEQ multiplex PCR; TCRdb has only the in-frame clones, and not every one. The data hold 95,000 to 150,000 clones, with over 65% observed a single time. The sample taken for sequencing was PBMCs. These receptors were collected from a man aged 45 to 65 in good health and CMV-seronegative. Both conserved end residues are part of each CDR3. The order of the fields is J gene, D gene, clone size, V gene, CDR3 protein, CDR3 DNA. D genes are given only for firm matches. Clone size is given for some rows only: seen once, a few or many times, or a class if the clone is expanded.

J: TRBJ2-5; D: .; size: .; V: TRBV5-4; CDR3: CASSLAGKETQYF; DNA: TGTGCCAGCAGCTTGGCCGGGAAAGAGACCCAGTACTTC
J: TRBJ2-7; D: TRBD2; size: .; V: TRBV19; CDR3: CASSIGGGVYEQYF; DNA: TGTGCCAGTAGTATCGGCGGGGGGGTCTACGAGCAGTACTTC
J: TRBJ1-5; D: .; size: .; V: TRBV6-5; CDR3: CATPGGGYSNQPQHF; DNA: TGTGCCACCCCGGGGGGGGGCTATAGCAATCAGCCCCAGCATTTT
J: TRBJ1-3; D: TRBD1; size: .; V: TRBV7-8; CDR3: CASSPAPGQPGNTIYF; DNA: TGTGCCAGCAGCCCCGCTCCGGGACAGCCTGGAAACACCATATATTTT
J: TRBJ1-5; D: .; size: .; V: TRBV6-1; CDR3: CASSEDHREFSNQPQHF; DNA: TGTGCCAGCAGTGAAGACCACAGGGAGTTTAGCAATCAGCCCCAGCATTTT
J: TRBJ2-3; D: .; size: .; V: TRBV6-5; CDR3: CASSRSPSGDTQYF; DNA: TGTGCCAGCAGCCGGTCCCCGAGCGGGGATACGCAGTATTTT
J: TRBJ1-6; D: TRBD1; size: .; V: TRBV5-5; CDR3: CASSSYRGGDNSPLHF; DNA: TGTGCCAGCAGCTCGTACAGGGGCGGCGACAATTCACCCCTCCACTTT
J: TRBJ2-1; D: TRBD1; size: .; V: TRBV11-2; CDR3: CASSVDRVGQFF; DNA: TGTGCCAGCAGCGTTGACAGGGTCGGGCAGTTCTTC
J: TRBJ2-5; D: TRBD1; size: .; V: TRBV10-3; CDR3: CAISGRQGRETQYF; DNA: TGTGCCATCAGTGGAAGACAGGGCCGGGAGACCCAGTACTTC
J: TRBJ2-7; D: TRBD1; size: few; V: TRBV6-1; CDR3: CASSDSSWTGGREQYF; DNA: TGTGCCAGCAGTGATAGTAGTTGGACAGGGGGTCGCGAGCAGTACTTC
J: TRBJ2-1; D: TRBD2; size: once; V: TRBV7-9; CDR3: CASSLGGFLAGGHNEQFF; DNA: TGTGCCAGCAGCTTAGGGGGATTCCTCGCGGGGGGACACAATGAGCAGTTCTTC
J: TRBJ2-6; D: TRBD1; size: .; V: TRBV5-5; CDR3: CASSLRNLYGQAGANVLTF; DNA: TGTGCCAGCAGTCTTAGAAACTTATACGGACAGGCTGGGGCCAACGTCCTGACTTTC
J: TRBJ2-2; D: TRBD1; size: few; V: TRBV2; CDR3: CASRATGGANTGELFF; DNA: TGTGCCAGCAGAGCTACAGGGGGCGCGAACACCGGGGAGCTGTTTTTT
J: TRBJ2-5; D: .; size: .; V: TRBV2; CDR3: CASSEEAGRETQYF; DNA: TGTGCCAGCAGTGAAGAGGCAGGGCGAGAGACCCAGTACTTC
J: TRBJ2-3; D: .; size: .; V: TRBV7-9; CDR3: CSSSLARGLITDTQYF; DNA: TGTTCCAGCAGCTTAGCAAGGGGACTTATCACAGATACGCAGTATTTT
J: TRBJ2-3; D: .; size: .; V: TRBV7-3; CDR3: CASSVDSKGGTDTQYF; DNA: TGTGCCAGCAGCGTGGACTCAAAGGGAGGCACAGATACGCAGTATTTT
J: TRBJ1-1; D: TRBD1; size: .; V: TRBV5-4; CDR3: CASSRGTGGPLNTEAFF; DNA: TGTGCCAGCAGCCGCGGGACAGGGGGCCCCCTGAACACTGAAGCTTTCTTT
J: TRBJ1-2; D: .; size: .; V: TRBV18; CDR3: CASSPGGGYGYTF; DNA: TGTGCCAGCTCTCCCGGGGGAGGCTATGGCTACACCTTC
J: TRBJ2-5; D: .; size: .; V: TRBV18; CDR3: CASSPGAGAEETQYF; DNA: TGTGCCAGCTCACCAGGGGCGGGGGCCGAAGAGACCCAGTACTTC
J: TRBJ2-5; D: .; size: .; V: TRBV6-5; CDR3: CASSYSIPRIGETQYF; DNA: TGTGCCAGCAGTTACTCGATCCCCCGAATCGGGGAGACCCAGTACTTC